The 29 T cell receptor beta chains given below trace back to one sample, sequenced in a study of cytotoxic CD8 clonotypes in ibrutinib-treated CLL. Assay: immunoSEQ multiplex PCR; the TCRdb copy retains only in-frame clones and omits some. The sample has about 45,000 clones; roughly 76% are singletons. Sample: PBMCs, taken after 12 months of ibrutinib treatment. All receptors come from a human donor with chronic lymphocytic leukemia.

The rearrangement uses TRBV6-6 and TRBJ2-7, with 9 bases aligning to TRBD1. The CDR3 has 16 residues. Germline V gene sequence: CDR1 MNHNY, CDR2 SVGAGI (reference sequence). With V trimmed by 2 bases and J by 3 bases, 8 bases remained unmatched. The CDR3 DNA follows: TGTGCCAGCAGTTACACAGGGGACAGGGAATTCTACGAGCAGTACTTC. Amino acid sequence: CASSYTGDREFYEQYF.

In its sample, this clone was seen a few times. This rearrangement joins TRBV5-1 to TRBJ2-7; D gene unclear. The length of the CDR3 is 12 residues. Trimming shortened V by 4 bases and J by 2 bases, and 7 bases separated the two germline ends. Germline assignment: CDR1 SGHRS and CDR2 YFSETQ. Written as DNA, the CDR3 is TGCGCCAGCAGCCTAACCGCCTACGAGCAGTACTTC. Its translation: CASSLTAYEQYF.

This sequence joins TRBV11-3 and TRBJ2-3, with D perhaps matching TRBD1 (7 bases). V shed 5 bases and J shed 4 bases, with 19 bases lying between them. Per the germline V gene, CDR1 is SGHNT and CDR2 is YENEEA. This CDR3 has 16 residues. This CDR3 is CASSPPEGADADTQYF. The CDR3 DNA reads TGTGCCAGCAGCCCGCCGGAGGGGGCCGACGCAGATACGCAGTATTTT.

CDR3 sequence reads: CASSIKGFGTEAFF. The DNA of the CDR3 is TGTGCCAGTAGTATCAAAGGGTTTGGCACTGAAGCTTTCTTT. V usage is TRBV19 and J usage is TRBJ1-1; no clear D. This CDR3 region has 14 residues. Trimming took 3 bases from V and 4 from J, leaving 12 bases between them. The germline V gene has CDR1 LNHDA and CDR2 SQIVND (reference sequence).

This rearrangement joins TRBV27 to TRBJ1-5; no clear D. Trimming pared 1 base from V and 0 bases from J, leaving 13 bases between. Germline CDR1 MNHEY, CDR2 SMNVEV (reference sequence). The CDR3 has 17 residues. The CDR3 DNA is TGTGCCAGCAGTTTATATAGTAGCGGAGTTAGCAATCAGCCCCAGCATTTT. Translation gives CASSLYSSGVSNQPQHF.

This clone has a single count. DNA for the CDR3: TGTGCCAGCGTCTGGGTTGGGGAGACCCAGTACTTC. This translates into CASVWVGETQYF. The genes are TRBV2 and TRBJ2-5; D is uncertain. The CDR3 consists of 12 residues. Trimming cost V 8 bases and J 5 bases, with 12 bases left between them. Germline V gene data show CDR1 as SNHLY and CDR2 as FYNNEI.

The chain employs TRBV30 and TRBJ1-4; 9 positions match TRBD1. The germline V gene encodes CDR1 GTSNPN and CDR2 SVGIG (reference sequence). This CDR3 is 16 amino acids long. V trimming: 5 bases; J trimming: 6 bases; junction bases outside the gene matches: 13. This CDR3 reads CAWPKQKQGAYEKLFF. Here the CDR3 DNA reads TGTGCCTGGCCCAAACAAAAACAGGGGGCTTATGAAAAACTGTTTTTT.

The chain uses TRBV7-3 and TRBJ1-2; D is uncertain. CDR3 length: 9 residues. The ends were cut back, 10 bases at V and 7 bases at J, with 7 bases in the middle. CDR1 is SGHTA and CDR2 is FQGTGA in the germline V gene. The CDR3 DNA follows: TGTGCCATCCAGTGTGGCTACACCTTC. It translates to CAIQCGYTF. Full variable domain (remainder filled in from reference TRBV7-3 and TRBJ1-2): GAGVSQTPSNKVTEKGKYVELRCDPISGHTALYWYRQSLGQGPEFLIYFQGTGAADDSGLPNDRFFAVRPEGSVSTLKIQRTERGDSAVYLCAIQCGYTFGSGTRLTVV.

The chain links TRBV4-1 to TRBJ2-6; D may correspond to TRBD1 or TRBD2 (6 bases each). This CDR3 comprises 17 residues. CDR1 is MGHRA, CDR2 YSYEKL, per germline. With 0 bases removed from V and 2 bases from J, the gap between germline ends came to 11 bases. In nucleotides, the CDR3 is TGCGCCAGCAGCCAAGATCGGGGGCCGGCTGGGGCCAACGTCCTGACTTTC. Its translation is CASSQDRGPAGANVLTF.

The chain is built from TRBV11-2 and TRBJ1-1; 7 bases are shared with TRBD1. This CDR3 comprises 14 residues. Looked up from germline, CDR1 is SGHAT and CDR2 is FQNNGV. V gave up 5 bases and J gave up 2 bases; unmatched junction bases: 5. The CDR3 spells CASSPRDRNTEAFF. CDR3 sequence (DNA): TGTGCCAGCAGCCCCCGGGACAGAAACACTGAAGCTTTCTTT.

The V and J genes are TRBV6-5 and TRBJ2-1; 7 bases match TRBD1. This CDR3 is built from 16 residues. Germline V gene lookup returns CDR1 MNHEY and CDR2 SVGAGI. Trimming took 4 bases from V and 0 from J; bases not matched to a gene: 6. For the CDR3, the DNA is TGTGCCAGCAGTTGGGACAGCCAAAGCTCCTACAATGAGCAGTTCTTC. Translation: CASSWDSQSSYNEQFF.

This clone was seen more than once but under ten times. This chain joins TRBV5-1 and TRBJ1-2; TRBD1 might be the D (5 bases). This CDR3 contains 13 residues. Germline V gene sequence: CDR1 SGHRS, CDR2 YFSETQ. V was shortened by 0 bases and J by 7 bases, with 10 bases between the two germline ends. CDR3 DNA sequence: TGCGCCAGCAGCTTGGCCGAGGGGATTGGCTACACCTTC. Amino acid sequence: CASSLAEGIGYTF.

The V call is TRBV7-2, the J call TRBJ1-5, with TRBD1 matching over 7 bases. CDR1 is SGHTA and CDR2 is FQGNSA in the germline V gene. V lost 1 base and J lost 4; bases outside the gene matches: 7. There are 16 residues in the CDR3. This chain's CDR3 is CASSLVWQGDNQPQHF. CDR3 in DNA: TGTGCCAGCAGCTTAGTTTGGCAGGGGGATAATCAGCCCCAGCATTTT.

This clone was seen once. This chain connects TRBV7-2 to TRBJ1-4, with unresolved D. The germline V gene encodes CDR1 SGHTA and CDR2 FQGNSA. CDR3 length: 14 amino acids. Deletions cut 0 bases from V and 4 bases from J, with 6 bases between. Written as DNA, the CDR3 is TGTGCCAGCAGCTTAGCGGCTTATAATGAAAAACTGTTTTTT. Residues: CASSLAAYNEKLFF.

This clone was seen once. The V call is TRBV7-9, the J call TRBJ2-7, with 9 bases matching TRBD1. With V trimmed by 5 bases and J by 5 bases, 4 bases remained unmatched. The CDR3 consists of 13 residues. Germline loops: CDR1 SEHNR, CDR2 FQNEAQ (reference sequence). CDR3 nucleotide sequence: TGTGCCAGCAGCCGGGACAGGGTAAACGAGCAGTACTTC. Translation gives CASSRDRVNEQYF.

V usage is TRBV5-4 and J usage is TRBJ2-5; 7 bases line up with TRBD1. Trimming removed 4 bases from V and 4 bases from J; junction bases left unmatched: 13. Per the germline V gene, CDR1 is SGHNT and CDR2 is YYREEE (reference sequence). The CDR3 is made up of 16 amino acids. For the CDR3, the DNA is TGTGCCAGCAGCCCAACCTCGGGACAGAAGGGAGAGACCCAGTACTTC. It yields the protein CASSPTSGQKGETQYF.

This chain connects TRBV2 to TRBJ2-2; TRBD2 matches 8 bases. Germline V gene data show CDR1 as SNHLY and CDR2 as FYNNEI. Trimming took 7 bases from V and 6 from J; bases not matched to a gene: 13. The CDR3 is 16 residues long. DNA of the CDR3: TGTGCCAGCAAGGGAACCGGGAGCGGGGGTCCCGGGGAGCTGTTTTTT. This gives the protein CASKGTGSGGPGELFF.

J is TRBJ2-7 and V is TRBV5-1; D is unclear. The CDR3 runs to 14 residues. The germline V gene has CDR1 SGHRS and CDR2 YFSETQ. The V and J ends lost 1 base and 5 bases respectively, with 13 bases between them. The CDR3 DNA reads TGCGCCAGCAGCTTGATGAACCCAGCAGACGAGCAGTACTTC. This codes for CASSLMNPADEQYF.

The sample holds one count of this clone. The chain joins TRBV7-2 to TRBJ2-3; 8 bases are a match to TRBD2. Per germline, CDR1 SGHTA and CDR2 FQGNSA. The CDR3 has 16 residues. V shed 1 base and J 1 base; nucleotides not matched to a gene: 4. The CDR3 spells CASSLGGLARTDTQYF. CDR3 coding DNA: TGTGCCAGCAGCTTAGGTGGACTAGCTCGCACAGATACGCAGTATTTT.

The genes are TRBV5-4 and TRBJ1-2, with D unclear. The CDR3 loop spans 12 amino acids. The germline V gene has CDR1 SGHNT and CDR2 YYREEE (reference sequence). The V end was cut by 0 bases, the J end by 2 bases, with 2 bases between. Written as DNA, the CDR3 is TGTGCCAGCAGCTTGGACAACTATGGCTACACCTTC. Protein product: CASSLDNYGYTF.

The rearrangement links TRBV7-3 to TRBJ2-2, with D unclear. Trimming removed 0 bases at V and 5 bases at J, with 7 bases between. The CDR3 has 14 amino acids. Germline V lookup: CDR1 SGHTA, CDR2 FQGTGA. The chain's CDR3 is CASSLTQQTGELFF. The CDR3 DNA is TGTGCCAGCAGCTTAACCCAGCAGACCGGGGAGCTGTTTTTT.

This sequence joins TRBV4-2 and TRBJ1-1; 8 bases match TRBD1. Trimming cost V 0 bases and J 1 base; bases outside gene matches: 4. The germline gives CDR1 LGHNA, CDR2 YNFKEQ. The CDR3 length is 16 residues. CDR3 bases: TGTGCCAGCAGCCAAGAGCGACAGGGGACGAACACTGAAGCTTTCTTT. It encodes CASSQERQGTNTEAFF.

The CDR3 bases are TGTGCCAGCTCCTGGGGAGGGGCGCATCCGGAAAATCAGCCCCAGCATTTT. This translates into CASSWGGAHPENQPQHF. This chain links TRBV2 with TRBJ1-5, with TRBD1 as a possible D gene (5 bases). Trimming removed 8 bases from V and 4 bases from J, with 24 bases in between. The CDR3 contains 17 residues. CDR1 and CDR2 (germline): SNHLY, FYNNEI.

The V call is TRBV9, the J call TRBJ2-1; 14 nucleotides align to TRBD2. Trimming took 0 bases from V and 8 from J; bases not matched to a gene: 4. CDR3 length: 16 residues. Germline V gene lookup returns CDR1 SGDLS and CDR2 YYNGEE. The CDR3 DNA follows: TGTGCCAGCAGCGTAGCGGGACTAGCGGGGGTGGATGAGCAGTTCTTC. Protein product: CASSVAGLAGVDEQFF.

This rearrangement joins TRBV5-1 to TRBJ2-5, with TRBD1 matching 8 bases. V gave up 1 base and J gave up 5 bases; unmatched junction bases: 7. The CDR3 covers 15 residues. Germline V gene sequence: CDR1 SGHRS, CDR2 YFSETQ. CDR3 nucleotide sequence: TGCGCCAGCAGCTTGCGTCCAGGGGGCATGGAGACCCAGTACTTC. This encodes CASSLRPGGMETQYF.

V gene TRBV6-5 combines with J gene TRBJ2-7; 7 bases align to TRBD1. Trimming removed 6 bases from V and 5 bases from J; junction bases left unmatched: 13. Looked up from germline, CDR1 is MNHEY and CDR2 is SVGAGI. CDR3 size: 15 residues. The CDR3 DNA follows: TGTGCCAGCAGATCCGTGGACAGGAGTGGAAACGAGCAGTACTTC. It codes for CASRSVDRSGNEQYF.

This chain's CDR3 is CASSNLPGGQGDEQYF. The CDR3 coding sequence is TGTGCCAGCAGCAATTTGCCCGGGGGACAGGGGGACGAGCAGTACTTC. V is TRBV5-4 and J is TRBJ2-7; 11 nucleotides align to TRBD1. The CDR3 loop spans 16 amino acids. Germline-derived CDR1 and CDR2 are SGHNT and YYREEE (reference sequence). V dropped 4 bases and J dropped 5; count of bases not matched to a gene: 11.

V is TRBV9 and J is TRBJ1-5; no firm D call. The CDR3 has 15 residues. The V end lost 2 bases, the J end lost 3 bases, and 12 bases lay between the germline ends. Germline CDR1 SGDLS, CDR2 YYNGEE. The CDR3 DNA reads TGTGCCAGCAGCGTCAGCTGGCAATTCAATCAGCCCCAGCATTTT. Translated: CASSVSWQFNQPQHF.

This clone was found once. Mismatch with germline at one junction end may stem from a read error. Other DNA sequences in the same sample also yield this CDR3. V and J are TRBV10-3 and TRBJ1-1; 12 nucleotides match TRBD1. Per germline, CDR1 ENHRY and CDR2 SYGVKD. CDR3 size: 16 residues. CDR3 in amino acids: CAISEPGQGAGTEAFF. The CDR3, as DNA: TGTGCCATCAGTGAGCCGGGACAGGGGGCGGGAACTGAGGCTTTCTTT.